These T cell receptor beta chains were read from a single sample in a study of monozygotic twins with inflammatory bowel disease. Following a re-call of the 5' RACE reads, TCRdb has one entry per CDR3 protein and lacks DNA. This repertoire includes some 200,000 distinct CDR3 sequences. Sequenced: blood. The receptors were gathered from a human donor with ulcerative colitis or Crohn's disease, or a healthy co-twin of an affected twin (not recorded which). CDR3s include the opening cysteine and the closing phenylalanine or tryptophan.

j_call v_call cdr3_aa
TRBJ2-1 TRBV19 CASSPRTSGTELSYNEQFF
TRBJ1-5 TRBV4-2 CASGTTGVNQPQHF
TRBJ2-1 TRBV12-3/TRBV12-4 CASSLGALAGGGRGRNDEQFF
TRBJ2-5 TRBV7-2 CASTRRLAGQETQYF
TRBJ2-2 TRBV18 CASSQAPYTGELFF
TRBJ2-7 TRBV4-2 CASSQGDSGILYEQYF
TRBJ2-2 TRBV5-4 CASSLTTGTTGELFF
TRBJ1-1 TRBV18 CASSPVKGLVTEAFF
TRBJ2-7 TRBV6-5 CASTGSSYEQYF
TRBJ2-3 TRBV5-1 CASSLDPGGKDTQYF
TRBJ1-1 TRBV12-3/TRBV12-4 CASSLGDNTEAFF
TRBJ2-1 TRBV20-1 CSASDRMNEQFF
TRBJ1-2 TRBV7-9 CASRPQGYYGYTF
TRBJ2-3 TRBV9 CASSEQTGTQYF
TRBJ1-1 TRBV5-1 CASSARGTTEAFF
TRBJ2-1 TRBV25-1 CASSFGTVHNEQFF
TRBJ1-1 TRBV7-9 CASSSTAGNTEAFF
TRBJ1-4 TRBV28 CASSSPGQGPQKLFF
TRBJ2-7 TRBV12-3/TRBV12-4 CASRQGGSMGYEQYF
TRBJ2-7 TRBV18 CASSRTGVGEQYF